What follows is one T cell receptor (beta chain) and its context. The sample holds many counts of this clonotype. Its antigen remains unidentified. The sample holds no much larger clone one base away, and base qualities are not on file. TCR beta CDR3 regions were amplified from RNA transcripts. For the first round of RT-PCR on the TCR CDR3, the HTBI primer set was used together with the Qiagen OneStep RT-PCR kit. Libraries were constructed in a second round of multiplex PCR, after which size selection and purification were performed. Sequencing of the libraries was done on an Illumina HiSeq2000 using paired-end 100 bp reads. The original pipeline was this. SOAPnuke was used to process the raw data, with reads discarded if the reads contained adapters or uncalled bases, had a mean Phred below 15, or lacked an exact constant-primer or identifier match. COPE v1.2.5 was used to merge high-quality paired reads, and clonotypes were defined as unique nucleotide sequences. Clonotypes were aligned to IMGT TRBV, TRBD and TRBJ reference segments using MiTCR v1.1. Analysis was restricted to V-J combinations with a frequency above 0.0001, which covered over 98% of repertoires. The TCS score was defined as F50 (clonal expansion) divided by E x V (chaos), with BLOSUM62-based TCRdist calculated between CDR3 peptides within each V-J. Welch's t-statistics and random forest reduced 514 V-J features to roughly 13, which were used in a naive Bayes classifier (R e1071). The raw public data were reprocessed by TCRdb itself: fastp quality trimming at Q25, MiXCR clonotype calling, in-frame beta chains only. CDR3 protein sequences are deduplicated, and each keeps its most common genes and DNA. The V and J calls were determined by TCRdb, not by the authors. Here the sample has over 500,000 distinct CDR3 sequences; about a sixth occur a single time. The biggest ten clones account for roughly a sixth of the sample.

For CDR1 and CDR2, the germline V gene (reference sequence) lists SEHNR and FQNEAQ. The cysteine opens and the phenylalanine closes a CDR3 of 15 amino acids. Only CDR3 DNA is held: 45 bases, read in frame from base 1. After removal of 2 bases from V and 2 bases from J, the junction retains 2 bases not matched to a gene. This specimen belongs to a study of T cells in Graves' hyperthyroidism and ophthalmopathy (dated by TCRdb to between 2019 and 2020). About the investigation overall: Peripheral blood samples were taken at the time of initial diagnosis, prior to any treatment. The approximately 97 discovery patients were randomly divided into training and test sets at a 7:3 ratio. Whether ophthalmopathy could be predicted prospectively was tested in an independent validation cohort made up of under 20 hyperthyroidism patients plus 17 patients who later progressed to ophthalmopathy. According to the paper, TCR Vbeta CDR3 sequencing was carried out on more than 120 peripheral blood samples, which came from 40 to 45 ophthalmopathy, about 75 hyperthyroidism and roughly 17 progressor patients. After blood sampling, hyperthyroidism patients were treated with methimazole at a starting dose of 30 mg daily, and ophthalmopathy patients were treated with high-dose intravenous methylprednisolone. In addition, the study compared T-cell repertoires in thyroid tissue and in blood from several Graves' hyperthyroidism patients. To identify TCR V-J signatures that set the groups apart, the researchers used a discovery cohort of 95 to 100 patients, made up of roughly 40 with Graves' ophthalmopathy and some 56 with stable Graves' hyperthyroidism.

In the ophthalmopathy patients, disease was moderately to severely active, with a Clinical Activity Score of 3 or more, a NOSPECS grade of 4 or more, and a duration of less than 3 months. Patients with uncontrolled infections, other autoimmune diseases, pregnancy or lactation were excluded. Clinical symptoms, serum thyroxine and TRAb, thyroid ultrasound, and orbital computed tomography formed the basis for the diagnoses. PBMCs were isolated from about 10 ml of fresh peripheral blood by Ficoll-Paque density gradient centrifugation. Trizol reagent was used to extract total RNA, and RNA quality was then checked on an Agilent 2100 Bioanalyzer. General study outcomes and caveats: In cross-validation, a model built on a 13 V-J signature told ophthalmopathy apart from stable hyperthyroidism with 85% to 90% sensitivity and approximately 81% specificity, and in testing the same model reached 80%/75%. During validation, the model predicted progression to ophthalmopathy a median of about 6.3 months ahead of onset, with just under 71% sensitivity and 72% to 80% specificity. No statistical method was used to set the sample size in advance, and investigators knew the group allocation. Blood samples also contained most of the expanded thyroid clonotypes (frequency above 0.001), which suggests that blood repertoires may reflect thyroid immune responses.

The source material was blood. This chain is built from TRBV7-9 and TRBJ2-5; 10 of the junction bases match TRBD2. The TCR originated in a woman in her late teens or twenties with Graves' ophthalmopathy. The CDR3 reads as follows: CASSLLAGVQETQYF. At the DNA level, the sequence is TGTGCCAGCAGCTTACTAGCGGGAGTGCAAGAGACCCAGTACTTC.